This record looks at one T cell receptor (beta chain) sequence and its context. Trimming removed 4 bases at V and 5 bases at J, with 8 bases between. CDR1 is MRHNA and CDR2 is SNTAGT in the germline V gene. The CDR3 totals 13 residues. Per the authors' pipeline: Quantification of nucleated cells was approximated via reference gene primer amplification. Some clones are missing from TCRdb's copy, which holds only in-frame ones; the method was immunoSEQ multiplex PCR. D and trimming come from the DNA, and the V and J calls and clone size come from that table. The sample includes 270,000 or so clones, 65% to 90% of them seen just once. The source of the sample is a study of blood T cell repertoires in COVID-19.

This rearrangement joins TRBV6-4 to TRBJ2-2, with D perhaps matching TRBD1 (6 bases). This TCR was recovered from a human donor in a cohort sampled during active COVID-19. Sample: peripheral blood. CDR3 in DNA: TGTGCCAGCAGTGCCACAGGGACCGGGGAGCTGTTTTTT. It yields the protein CASSATGTGELFF.